This T cell receptor beta chain was recovered during a study of OX40 agonist ivuxolimab in advanced cancers. Broader study findings: CD4+ T cells averaged fewer expanded clones than CD8+ T cells.

Remarks on this clone: Its specificity is unknown.

TCRdb's copy holds only in-frame clones and misses some; the assay was immunoSEQ multiplex PCR. The sample lists about 100,000 clones; 89% were seen once. Germline V gives CDR1 SEHNR, CDR2 FQNEAQ (reference sequence). CDR3 length equals 16 residues. V shed 7 bases and J shed 0 bases, with 18 bases lying between them. The V call is TRBV7-9, the J call TRBJ1-1, with D possibly TRBD1 on 5 matching bases. This TCR was recovered from an adult with an advanced solid tumor such as melanoma, head and neck, liver or kidney cancer. This sample comprised CD4+ or CD8+ T cells sorted from blood, obtained in a trial of the OX40 agonist ivuxolimab. The CDR3 spells CASTFTLGGMNTEAFF. Here the CDR3 DNA reads TGTGCCAGCACCTTCACTTTGGGGGGGATGAACACTGAAGCTTTCTTT.